This record covers a single T cell receptor beta chain. Its antigen is unknown. The data stem from a study of identical twins. Unique molecular identifiers were present on the cDNA, and a universal primer site came from template switching. TCRdb passed the 5' RACE reads through MiXCR, listing each CDR3 protein once. The sample lists 15,000 to 20,000 distinct CDR3 sequences, around 70% occurring once. Study-level findings and limits: Abundant cord blood beta clonotypes carried fewer insertions; memory repertoires showed none.

Trimming removed 4 bases at V and 0 bases at J, with 13 bases between. The CDR3 extends over 14 amino acids. Germline lookup yields CDR1 GTSNPN and CDR2 SVGIG (reference sequence). The V call is TRBV30, the J call TRBJ2-7; no clear D gene. Sequenced sample: memory (CD45RO+) T cells sorted from blood. The receptor comes from a woman aged 18-30 years in good health. This table probably holds off-target reads from a library built for another chain. Written as DNA, the CDR3 is TGTGCCTGGACACGCTCCTTGAGCTCCTACGAGCAGTACTTC. This sequence encodes CAWTRSLSSYEQYF. The full variable domain, in which reference TRBV30 and TRBJ2-7 provide the parts outside the CDR3, is SQTIHQWPATLVQPVGSPLSLECTVEGTSNPNLYWYRQAAGRGLQLLFYSVGIGQISSEVPQNLSASRPQDRQFILSSKKLLLSDSGFYLCAWTRSLSSYEQYFGPGTRLTVT.